This TCR beta chain came from a study of radiotherapy plus CTLA-4 blockade in lung cancer. Findings of the study overall: Early shifts in blood T cell clones, with interferon-beta, reportedly predicted response best.

For this clone: Antigen: not known.

Method: immunoSEQ multiplex PCR; TCRdb's copy keeps in-frame clones and lacks some. This sample has under 90,000 clones, with about 78% found just once. The source material was peripheral blood, sampled from a patient treated with radiotherapy plus ipilimumab. The origin of this receptor is a human donor with non-small cell lung cancer that progressed on radiotherapy plus ipilimumab.

CDR3 amino acids: CASSPRGSWDYTF. Here the CDR3 DNA reads TGTGCCAGCAGCCCTAGGGGCAGTTGGGACTACACCTTC. This chain connects TRBV7-6 to TRBJ1-2; TRBD1 might be the D (5 bases). The CDR3 totals 13 residues. The ends were cut back, 5 bases at V and 10 bases at J, with 17 bases in the middle. The germline gives CDR1 SGHVS, CDR2 FNYEAQ. The full variable domain, with the rest looked up from reference TRBV7-6 and TRBJ1-2, is GAGVSQSPRYKVTKRGQDVALRCDPISGHVSLYWYRQALGQGPEFLTYFNYEAQQDKSGLPNDRFSAERPEGSISTLTIQRTEQRDSAMYRCASSPRGSWDYTFGSGTRLTVV.